Sequencing of this TCR beta chain was carried out in a study of blood T cell repertoires in COVID-19. V dropped 3 bases and J dropped 3; count of bases not matched to a gene: 8. The CDR3 covers 15 residues. Germline V gene lookup returns CDR1 SGHDN and CDR2 FVKESK. The data were produced by immunoSEQ multiplex PCR, yet TCRdb's version contains in-frame clones alone and is incomplete. The sample holds under 200,000 clones, approximately 82% seen once. This receptor was identified in a man in his 70s who had recovered from COVID-19. The sample taken for sequencing was peripheral blood. The chain has TRBV14 and TRBJ2-7, with 7 bases matching TRBD1. The CDR3 DNA is TGTGCCAGCAGCCATCCGGGACAGAGTTTCTACGAGCAGTACTTC. Residues: CASSHPGQSFYEQYF. The full variable domain, in which reference TRBV14 and TRBJ2-7 provide the parts outside the CDR3, is EAGVTQFPSHSVIEKGQTVTLRCDPISGHDNLYWYRRVMGKEIKFLLHFVKESKQDESGMPNNRFLAERTGGTYSTLKVQPAELEDSGVYFCASSHPGQSFYEQYFGPGTRLTVT.